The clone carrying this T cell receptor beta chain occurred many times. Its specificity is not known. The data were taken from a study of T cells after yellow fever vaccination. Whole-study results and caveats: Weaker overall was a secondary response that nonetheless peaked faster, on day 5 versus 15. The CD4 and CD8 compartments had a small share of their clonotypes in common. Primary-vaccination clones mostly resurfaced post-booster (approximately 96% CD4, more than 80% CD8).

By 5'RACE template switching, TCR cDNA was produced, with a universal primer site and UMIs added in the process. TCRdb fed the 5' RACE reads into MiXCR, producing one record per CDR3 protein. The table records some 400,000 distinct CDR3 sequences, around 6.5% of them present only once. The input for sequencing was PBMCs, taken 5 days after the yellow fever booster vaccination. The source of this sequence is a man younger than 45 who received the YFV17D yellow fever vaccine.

Here the CDR3 DNA reads TGTGCCAGCAGCTCCGGACTAGCGGGAGGGAAGTACAATGAGCAGTTCTTC. Protein product: CASSSGLAGGKYNEQFF. The chain couples TRBV7-9 to TRBJ2-1; 15 nucleotides agree with TRBD2. V was clipped by 4 bases and J by 4 bases; unmatched bases: 5. Per the germline V gene, CDR1 is SEHNR and CDR2 is FQNEAQ (reference sequence). The CDR3 has 17 residues. The full variable domain, with the rest looked up from reference TRBV7-9 and TRBJ2-1, is DTGVSQNPRHKITKRGQNVTFRCDPISEHNRLYWYRQTLGQGPEFLTYFQNEAQLEKSRLLSDRFSAERPKGSFSTLEIQRTEQGDSAMYLCASSSGLAGGKYNEQFFGPGTRLTVL.